Below are 32 T cell receptor beta chains sequenced from a single sample in a study of response to subunit inactivated influenza vaccine. TCRdb re-called the RT-PCR reads through MiXCR, storing one row per CDR3 protein. The sample contains hundreds of thousands of distinct CDR3 sequences, approximately 12% of which appear only once. The input for sequencing was PBMCs from blood, taken on the day of vaccination. These TCRs come from a man aged 50 to 60 who received an inactivated influenza vaccine.

In its sample, this clonotype was seen many times. The chain combines TRBV7-9 with TRBJ2-2; D remains ambiguous. The CDR3 loop spans 12 amino acids. Trimming took off 10 bases at V and 4 bases at J, with 10 bases between the two ends. The germline V gene has CDR1 SEHNR and CDR2 FQNEAQ (reference sequence). The CDR3 DNA is TGTGCCACAGTTCGGGTCACCGGGGAGCTGTTTTTT. Its translation is CATVRVTGELFF.

This sequence joins TRBV27 and TRBJ2-7; D gene ambiguous. The germline gives CDR1 MNHEY, CDR2 SMNVEV (reference sequence). Deletions cut 1 base from V and 3 bases from J, with 10 bases between. This CDR3 is 14 amino acids long. CDR3 in DNA: TGTGCCAGCAGTTTATTCCCACCCCTCTACGAGCAGTACTTC. The encoded protein is CASSLFPPLYEQYF.

This clonotype was counted between two and nine times. The CDR3 sequence is CASNYQGFGVTGTDTQYF. The CDR3 bases are TGTGCCAGCAACTACCAGGGTTTTGGGGTAACTGGCACAGATACGCAGTATTTT. The V gene is TRBV6-2 or TRBV6-3, the J gene TRBJ2-3, with D tentatively TRBD1 (5 bases). Germline CDR1 MNHEY, CDR2 SVGEGT. The CDR3 covers 18 residues. Trimming shortened V by 7 bases and J by 1 base, and 24 bases separated the two germline ends.

This clonotype was seen a handful of times. The CDR3 region has the DNA TGTGCCAGCAGTCCGTTAGCGGGAGGGCATGACAGCTACAATGAGCAGTTCTTC. Its protein is CASSPLAGGHDSYNEQFF. The genes are TRBV28 and TRBJ2-1; 11 nucleotides line up with TRBD2. The CDR3 totals 18 residues. V lost 5 bases and J lost 3; bases outside the gene matches: 12. CDR1 is MDHEN, CDR2 SYDVKM, per germline.

The V gene is TRBV14, the J gene TRBJ2-2; D is perhaps TRBD1 (5 bases). Germline assignment: CDR1 SGHDN and CDR2 FVKESK. V lost 4 bases, J lost 7 bases, and 13 bases lay in between. This CDR3 has 14 amino acids. CDR3 amino acids: CASSPTSTVGELFF. The CDR3 nucleotides read TGTGCCAGCAGCCCAACCTCGACAGTCGGGGAGCTGTTTTTT.

This clonotype was recorded many times. The chain links TRBV29-1 to TRBJ2-5, with a tentative D call TRBD2 (5 bases). Germline-derived CDR1 and CDR2 are SQVTM and ANQGSEA. The CDR3 consists of 12 residues. The V end lost 6 bases, the J end lost 5 bases, and 13 bases lay between the germline ends. In nucleotides, the CDR3 is TGCAGCGTCCAGCCGGGGATGGAGACCCAGTACTTC. The encoded protein is CSVQPGMETQYF.

This chain connects TRBV7-8 to TRBJ2-5, with D tentatively TRBD1 or TRBD2 (5 bases each). Trimming took 3 bases from V and 5 from J, leaving 19 bases between them. Germline V lookup: CDR1 SGHVS, CDR2 FQNEAQ. This CDR3 is 16 amino acids long. The CDR3 spells CASSLPYRGYGETQYF. The CDR3, as DNA: TGTGCCAGCAGCTTGCCTTATCGGGGCTACGGTGAGACCCAGTACTTC.

The J gene is TRBJ2-1, the V gene TRBV14; the match to TRBD2 covers 8 bases. This CDR3 region has 15 residues. CDR1 SGHDN and CDR2 FVKESK come from the germline V gene. V lost 5 bases, J lost 5 bases, and 8 bases stayed unmatched. The CDR3 region is CASSSPGRGDNEQFF. In DNA form, the CDR3 reads TGTGCCAGCAGCTCCCCCGGGAGGGGAGACAATGAGCAGTTCTTC. Together with reference TRBV14 and TRBJ2-1, the CDR3 gives the full variable domain: EAGVTQFPSHSVIEKGQTVTLRCDPISGHDNLYWYRRVMGKEIKFLLHFVKESKQDESGMPNNRFLAERTGGTYSTLKVQPAELEDSGVYFCASSSPGRGDNEQFFGPGTRLTVL.

This clonotype was found many times. The rearrangement links TRBV7-2 to TRBJ2-2; D call uncertain. Between the trimmed V and J ends, which lost 5 bases and 12 bases, there was a span of 10 bases. CDR3 size: 11 residues. Germline loops: CDR1 SGHTA, CDR2 FQGNSA. CDR3: CASSLSYKLFF. In nucleotides, the CDR3 is TGTGCCAGCAGCCTTTCCTATAAGCTGTTTTTT.

This clonotype was seen more than once but under ten times. This rearrangement joins TRBV10-3 to TRBJ2-1, with 9 positions matching TRBD1. Germline V gene lookup returns CDR1 ENHRY and CDR2 SYGVKD. The V segment lost 6 bases and the J segment 7 bases; nucleotides outside the gene matches: 7. This CDR3 has 14 residues. The CDR3, as DNA: TGTGCCATCAGGACCGGGACAGGGTCTAATGAGCAGTTCTTC. Residues: CAIRTGTGSNEQFF.

This chain connects TRBV20-1 to TRBJ2-7; D tentatively fits TRBD1 or TRBD2 (5 bases each). Germline values: CDR1 DFQATT, CDR2 SNEGSKA (reference sequence). CDR3 length equals 14 residues. The ends were cut back, 3 bases at V and 2 bases at J, with 14 bases in the middle. The CDR3 here is CSASVTGRPYEQYF. CDR3 DNA: TGCAGTGCTAGCGTAACGGGACGGCCCTACGAGCAGTACTTC.

In this sample, this clonotype turned up a few times. CDR3 nucleotide sequence: TGCGCCAGCAGCCTTTTGTTCAAACTACAAGAGACCCAGTACTTC. This encodes CASSLLFKLQETQYF. The V call is TRBV4-1, the J call TRBJ2-5; D is unclear. The CDR3 is 15 amino acids. Germline V gene data show CDR1 as MGHRA and CDR2 as YSYEKL. Trimming cost V 4 bases and J 2 bases, with 14 bases left between them.

The rearrangement links TRBV29-1 to TRBJ1-1; D is undetermined. V lost 5 bases and J 0 bases, leaving 10 bases between the germline ends. This CDR3 spans 13 amino acids. From germline, CDR1 is SQVTM and CDR2 ANQGSEA. Here the CDR3 reads CSVTRAMNTEAFF. The CDR3 region has the DNA TGCAGCGTTACCCGGGCTATGAACACTGAAGCTTTCTTT.

This clonotype was counted ten times or more. CDR3 residues: CASSLAAGGDTQYF. As DNA, the CDR3 is TGTGCCAGCAGTTTAGCGGCGGGGGGAGATACGCAGTATTTT. The chain recombines TRBV12-3 or TRBV12-4 with TRBJ2-3; 8 bases line up with TRBD2. Trimming at V came to 0 bases and at J to 5 bases, leaving 1 base not matched to a gene. The CDR3 totals 14 residues.

A few counts support this clonotype. The chain uses TRBV10-3 and TRBJ2-1, with TRBD2 as a possible D gene (5 bases). The V gene's germline CDR1 is ENHRY and CDR2 SYGVKD. The CDR3 has 15 residues. V was cut by 0 bases and J by 9 bases, with 15 bases left in between. CDR3 nucleotide sequence: TGTGCCATCAGTGAGTCGACTATCCCTGGCAGTGAGCAGTTCTTC. Translation: CAISESTIPGSEQFF.

The sample holds a few counts of this clonotype. V is TRBV6-5 and J is TRBJ2-7; perhaps TRBD1 as D (6 bases). The V end was cut by 0 bases, the J end by 2 bases, with 11 bases between. This CDR3 contains 15 residues. Germline assignment: CDR1 MNHEY and CDR2 SVGAGI. CDR3 protein: CASSYSRGSPYEQYF. The CDR3 DNA follows: TGTGCCAGCAGTTACTCGAGGGGGTCCCCCTACGAGCAGTACTTC.

In this sample, this clonotype turned up many times. The V call is TRBV18, the J call TRBJ2-7, with 9 bases identical to TRBD1. Germline V gene lookup returns CDR1 KGHSH and CDR2 LQKENI. The CDR3 covers 14 residues. V dropped 3 bases and J dropped 4; count of bases not matched to a gene: 4. The CDR3 DNA sequence: TGTGCCAGCTCACCTGTGACAGGGGGGTACGAGCAGTACTTC. It yields the protein CASSPVTGGYEQYF.

This clonotype was counted between two and nine times. The rearrangement joins TRBV9 to TRBJ2-7; D is unclear. Germline lookup yields CDR1 SGDLS and CDR2 YYNGEE. Trimming pared 0 bases from V and 1 base from J, leaving 8 bases between. The CDR3 length is 14 residues. The CDR3 sequence is CASSVGSNSYEQYF. The CDR3 DNA reads as TGTGCCAGCAGCGTAGGTAGCAATTCCTACGAGCAGTACTTC.

This clonotype was counted between two and nine times. This rearrangement joins TRBV11-3 to TRBJ2-1; D call uncertain. Germline V gene sequence: CDR1 SGHNT, CDR2 YENEEA. V shed 5 bases and J shed 8 bases, with 16 bases lying between them. The CDR3 covers 14 residues. In nucleotides, the CDR3 is TGTGCCAGCAGCCATCACGAGGTCAGCGATGAGCAGTTCTTC. Its translation is CASSHHEVSDEQFF.

This clonotype turned up a few times. The chain recombines TRBV29-1 with TRBJ2-1, with 13 bases aligning to TRBD2. Germline V gene lookup returns CDR1 SQVTM and CDR2 ANQGSEA. V was pared by 7 bases and J by 8 bases, with 8 bases of the junction left unmatched. The CDR3 is 14 amino acids. CDR3 loop: CSGDGLAGVDEQFF. The CDR3 DNA reads TGCAGCGGGGACGGACTAGCGGGAGTTGATGAGCAGTTCTTC.

This clonotype was observed a few times. J is TRBJ2-4 and V is TRBV19; D is undetermined. Germline values: CDR1 LNHDA, CDR2 SQIVND (reference sequence). Trimming shortened V by 1 base and J by 5 bases, and 9 bases separated the two germline ends. The CDR3 runs 14 residues. The CDR3 DNA is TGTGCCAGTAGTATAGGCAGGAAGGAAAACATTCAGTACTTC. Its protein is CASSIGRKENIQYF.

This clonotype was counted between two and nine times. The V call is TRBV29-1, the J call TRBJ2-5; 8 bases are shared with TRBD1. The V gene end was trimmed by 7 bases and the J gene end by 5 bases; junction bases not matched to a gene: 9. Per the germline V gene, CDR1 is SQVTM and CDR2 is ANQGSEA. There are 13 residues in the CDR3. In nucleotides, the CDR3 is TGCAGCGCTAGACAGGGGTTATCGGAGACCCAGTACTTC. Translating it yields CSARQGLSETQYF.

Worth noting for this clonotype: A read error is the likely source, as a far larger clone sits one nucleotide away. The V call is TRBV5-1, the J call TRBJ2-1; D is undetermined. Germline CDR1 is SGHRS and CDR2 is YFSETQ. This CDR3 has 14 residues. The CDR3, as DNA: TGCGCCAGCAGCTTGGGAGGTGGATACAATGAGCACTTCTTC. Translating gives CASSLGGGYNEHFF.

This clonotype turned up a few times. The V gene is TRBV7-9, the J gene TRBJ1-1; D unclear. The CDR3 covers 16 residues. Germline values: CDR1 SEHNR, CDR2 FQNEAQ (reference sequence). With 5 bases removed from V and 0 bases from J, the gap between germline ends came to 16 bases. Here the CDR3 reads CASSGPNGGMNTEAFF. The CDR3 region has the DNA TGTGCCAGCAGCGGGCCCAATGGAGGCATGAACACTGAAGCTTTCTTT.

This chain uses TRBV20-1 with TRBJ2-3; the match to TRBD2 covers 7 bases. Per germline, CDR1 DFQATT and CDR2 SNEGSKA (reference sequence). This CDR3 spans 13 amino acids. The junction had 9 bases not matched to a gene; V was cut back by 6 bases and J by 6 bases. The DNA of the CDR3 is TGCAGTGCCTGGAAGACTAGCTCTGATACGCAGTATTTT. It codes for CSAWKTSSDTQYF.

The rearrangement links TRBV12-3 or TRBV12-4 to TRBJ1-2; D not resolved. This CDR3 region has 15 residues. The V end lost 0 bases, the J end lost 5 bases, and 13 bases lay between the germline ends. DNA of the CDR3: TGTGCCAGCAGTTTAGCGAGAGCAGAGAAATATGGCTACACCTTC. The encoded protein is CASSLARAEKYGYTF.

The chain carries TRBV30 and TRBJ2-7; no firm D call. CDR1 GTSNPN and CDR2 SVGIG come from the germline V gene (reference sequence). This CDR3 is 13 amino acids long. V was shortened by 2 bases and J by 0 bases, with 8 bases between the two germline ends. The CDR3 DNA reads TGTGCCTGGAGTAGAGGCCTCTCCTACGAGCAGTACTTC. This translates into CAWSRGLSYEQYF.

This clonotype was seen just once. This chain connects TRBV7-9 to TRBJ2-3; TRBD1 aligns across 8 bases. V shed 4 bases, J shed 6 bases, and the junction held 12 bases outside the gene matches. The CDR3 has 16 residues. Germline V gene sequence: CDR1 SEHNR, CDR2 FQNEAQ (reference sequence). The CDR3 region has the DNA TGTGCCAGCAGCTCGATGGACAGGGAACTTATGGATACGCAGTATTTT. It codes for CASSSMDRELMDTQYF.

This clonotype was observed a handful of times. The chain has TRBV2 and TRBJ2-2, with unresolved D. The CDR3 is 14 amino acids. V lost 7 bases and J 4 bases, leaving 13 bases between the germline ends. Per the germline V gene, CDR1 is SNHLY and CDR2 is FYNNEI. CDR3 sequence: CASNIRFGTGELFF. The CDR3 region has the DNA TGTGCCAGCAACATCCGTTTTGGCACCGGGGAGCTGTTTTTT.

This rearrangement joins TRBV6-2 or TRBV6-3 to TRBJ2-1; 9 nucleotides align to TRBD1. The CDR3 is 16 residues long. The germline CDR1 and CDR2 sequences are MNHEY and SVGEGT. Unmatched junction bases numbered 13, after V lost 6 bases and J lost 7 bases. This chain's CDR3 is CASSPQGQGRRNEQFF. CDR3 DNA sequence: TGTGCCAGCAGCCCCCAAGGACAGGGGAGGCGGAATGAGCAGTTCTTC.

The V call is TRBV6-5, the J call TRBJ1-1; no clear D gene. In germline, CDR1 is MNHEY, CDR2 SVGAGI. V lost 5 bases, J lost 9 bases, and 10 bases lay in between. The CDR3 length is 11 residues. CDR3 in amino acids: CASSNSEKAFF. The CDR3 DNA reads as TGTGCCAGCAGTAATTCGGAGAAAGCTTTCTTT.

This chain links TRBV20-1 with TRBJ2-7, with 10 bases fitting TRBD2. This CDR3 region has 16 residues. V was pared by 4 bases and J by 2 bases, with 11 bases of the junction left unmatched. CDR1 and CDR2 from the germline V gene are DFQATT and SNEGSKA (reference sequence). The CDR3 DNA sequence: TGCAGTGCTACCGATTCCGGGACTAGCGCCGCCTACGAGCAGTACTTC. Residues: CSATDSGTSAAYEQYF.